The 10 T cell receptor beta chains given below trace back to one sample, sequenced in a study of breast tumors, draining lymph nodes, adjacent tissues. TCRdb redid the calling of the multiplex PCR reads with MiXCR, one entry per CDR3 protein. The sample shows around 130,000 distinct CDR3 sequences, 32% of them seen only once. Samples came from axillary lymph nodes draining the breast cancer. The sequenced sample was axillary lymph node tissue. Receptors originate from a female donor with breast cancer. Some clones in this sample may be carry-over from other donors' samples.

This clonotype was seen repeatedly, ten times or more. CDR3 loop: CASSPQQTEQYV. CDR3 sequence (DNA): TGTGCCAGCAGTCCACAGCAGACCGAGCAGTACGTC. The chain is built from TRBV6-6 and TRBJ2-7; no clear D. The CDR3 is made up of 12 amino acids. V dropped 5 bases and J dropped 6 bases, with 11 bases sitting between them. Germline CDR1 reads MNHNY; CDR2 reads SVGAGI (reference sequence).

Ten or more counts support this clonotype. The chain links TRBV15 to TRBJ2-5; D unresolved. The CDR3 consists of 15 residues. V lost 0 bases and J lost 4, with 12 bases in between. From germline, CDR1 is LNHNV and CDR2 YYDKDF (reference sequence). CDR3 residues: CATSRDPQYRETQYF. For the CDR3, the DNA is TGTGCCACCAGCAGAGATCCCCAATACCGAGAGACCCAGTACTTC.

This clonotype was seen many times. V is TRBV4-1 and J is TRBJ2-7, with D maybe TRBD2 (6 bases). The CDR3 is made up of 15 amino acids. Germline CDR1 is MGHRA and CDR2 is YSYEKL. Trimming removed 2 bases from V and 1 base from J, with 12 bases in between. The CDR3 sequence is CASSQRNGGSYEQYF. CDR3 nucleotides: TGCGCCAGCAGCCAACGCAACGGGGGATCCTACGAGCAGTACTTC.

This clonotype came up many times. The chain combines TRBV18 with TRBJ2-3, with TRBD1 matching 9 bases. Germline V gene lookup returns CDR1 KGHSH and CDR2 LQKENI. Trimming took 4 bases from V and 6 from J; bases not matched to a gene: 2. The CDR3 has 13 residues. CDR3: CASSLDRGDTQYF. The CDR3 DNA reads as TGTGCCAGCTCACTCGACAGGGGGGATACGCAGTATTTT.

This clonotype has ten or more counts. CDR3 residues: CASRPQGAYGYTF. CDR3 sequence (DNA): TGTGCCAGCAGGCCCCAGGGGGCTTATGGCTACACCTTC. The rearrangement uses TRBV14 and TRBJ1-2; TRBD1 matches 8 bases. Trimming cost V 6 bases and J 5 bases; bases outside gene matches: 5. CDR1 and CDR2 from the germline V gene are SGHDN and FVKESK. The length of the CDR3 is 13 residues.

The rearrangement uses TRBV5-1 and TRBJ2-7; 7 bases map to TRBD1. CDR1 is SGHRS, CDR2 YFSETQ, per germline. CDR3 length equals 15 residues. The trim removed 0 bases at V and 3 bases at J, leaving 6 bases unmatched. CDR3 sequence: CASSLAPGDSYEQYF. DNA for the CDR3: TGCGCCAGCAGCTTGGCTCCCGGGGACAGCTACGAGCAGTACTTC.

The chain recombines TRBV12-3 or TRBV12-4 with TRBJ1-2, with D unclear. The CDR3 covers 12 residues. Trimming pared 5 bases from V and 0 bases from J, leaving 4 bases between. This CDR3 reads CASSRTNYGYTF. The CDR3, as DNA: TGTGCCAGCAGTCGAACTAACTATGGCTACACCTTC.

Details on this clonotype: Likely a read error: the CDR3 ends without its conserved phenylalanine or tryptophan. This chain uses TRBV7-9 with TRBJ2-3, with a tentative D call TRBD1 (5 bases). In germline, CDR1 is SEHNR, CDR2 FQNEAQ (reference sequence). This CDR3 has 15 residues. V was trimmed by 1 base and J by 6 bases, leaving 14 bases between them. CDR3 amino acids: CASSLEGPLRDTQYS. The CDR3 coding sequence is TGTGCCAGCAGCTTAGAGGGGCCGCTGAGGGATACGCAGTATTCT.

The V gene is TRBV30, the J gene TRBJ1-2, with D possibly being TRBD1 (5 bases). This CDR3 spans 15 amino acids. Germline loops: CDR1 GTSNPN, CDR2 SVGIG (reference sequence). The V and J ends lost 3 bases and 4 bases respectively, with 18 bases between them. For the CDR3, the DNA is TGTGCCTGGAGACCTCGGGACCGCAAGCTCTATGGCTACACCTTC. This sequence encodes CAWRPRDRKLYGYTF.

This clonotype was counted ten times or more. This chain uses TRBV6-1 with TRBJ2-5; tentative D call: TRBD2 (5 bases). Looked up from germline, CDR1 is MNHNS and CDR2 is SASEGT. This CDR3 contains 14 residues. Trimming shortened V by 5 bases and J by 4 bases, and 14 bases separated the two germline ends. The DNA for the CDR3 is TGTGCCAGCAGTCAACCGGGGTTTACAGAGACCCAGTACTTC. Translating gives CASSQPGFTETQYF.